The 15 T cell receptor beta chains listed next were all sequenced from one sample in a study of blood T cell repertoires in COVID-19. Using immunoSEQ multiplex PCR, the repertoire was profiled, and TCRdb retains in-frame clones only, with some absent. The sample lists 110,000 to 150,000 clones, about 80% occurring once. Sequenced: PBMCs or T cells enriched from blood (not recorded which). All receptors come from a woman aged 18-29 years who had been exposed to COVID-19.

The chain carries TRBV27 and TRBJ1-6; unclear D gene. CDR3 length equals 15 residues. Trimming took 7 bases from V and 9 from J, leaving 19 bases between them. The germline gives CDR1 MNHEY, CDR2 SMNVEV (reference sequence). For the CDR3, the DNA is TGTGCCAGCACCATCATGGGCCGAACGGCTTCACCCCTCCACTTT. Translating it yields CASTIMGRTASPLHF.

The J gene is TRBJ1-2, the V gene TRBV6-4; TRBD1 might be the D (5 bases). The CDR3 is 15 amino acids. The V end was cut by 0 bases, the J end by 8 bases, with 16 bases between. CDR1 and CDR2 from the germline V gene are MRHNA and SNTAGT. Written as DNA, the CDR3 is TGTGCCAGCAGTGACTCTGAGACAGCCTCCTTAGGCTACACCTTC. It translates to CASSDSETASLGYTF.

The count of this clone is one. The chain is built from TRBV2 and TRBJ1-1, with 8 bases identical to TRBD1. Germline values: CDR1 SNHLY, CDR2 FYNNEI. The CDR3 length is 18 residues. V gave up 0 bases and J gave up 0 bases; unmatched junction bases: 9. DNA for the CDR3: TGTGCCAGCAGTGAAGCGCCTGACAGGGGCGTTATGAACACTGAAGCTTTCTTT. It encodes CASSEAPDRGVMNTEAFF. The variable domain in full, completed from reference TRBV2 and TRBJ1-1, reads EPEVTQTPSHQVTQMGQEVILRCVPISNHLYFYWYRQILGQKVEFLVSFYNNEISEKSEIFDDQFSVERPDGSNFTLKIRSTKLEDSAMYFCASSEAPDRGVMNTEAFFGQGTRLTVV.

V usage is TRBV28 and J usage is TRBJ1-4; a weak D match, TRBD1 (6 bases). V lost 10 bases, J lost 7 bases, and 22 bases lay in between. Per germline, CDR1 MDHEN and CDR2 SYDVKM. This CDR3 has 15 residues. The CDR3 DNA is TGTGCCACTAAACGACAGGTGACTATATCTGAAAAACTGTTTTTT. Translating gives CATKRQVTISEKLFF.

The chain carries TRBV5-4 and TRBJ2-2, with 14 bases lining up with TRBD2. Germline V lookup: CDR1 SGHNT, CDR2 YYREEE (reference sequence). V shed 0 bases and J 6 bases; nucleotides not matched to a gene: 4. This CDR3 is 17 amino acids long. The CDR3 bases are TGTGCCAGCAGCTTGGGGACTAGCGGGAGGCTGGCCGGGGAGCTGTTTTTT. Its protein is CASSLGTSGRLAGELFF.

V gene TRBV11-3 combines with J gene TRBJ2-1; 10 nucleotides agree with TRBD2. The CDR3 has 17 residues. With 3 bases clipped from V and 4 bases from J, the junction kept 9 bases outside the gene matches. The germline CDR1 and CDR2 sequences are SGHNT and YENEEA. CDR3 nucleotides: TGTGCCAGCAGCTTTGGGCTAGCGGGAGCGCGGTACAATGAGCAGTTCTTC. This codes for CASSFGLAGARYNEQFF.

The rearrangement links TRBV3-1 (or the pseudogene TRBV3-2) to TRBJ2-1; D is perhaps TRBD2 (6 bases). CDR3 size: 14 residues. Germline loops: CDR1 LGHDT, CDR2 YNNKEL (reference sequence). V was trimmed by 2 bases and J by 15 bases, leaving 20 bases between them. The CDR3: CASSQSGLSIGVFF. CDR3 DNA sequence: TGTGCCAGCAGCCAAAGCGGGTTAAGTATAGGAGTGTTCTTC.

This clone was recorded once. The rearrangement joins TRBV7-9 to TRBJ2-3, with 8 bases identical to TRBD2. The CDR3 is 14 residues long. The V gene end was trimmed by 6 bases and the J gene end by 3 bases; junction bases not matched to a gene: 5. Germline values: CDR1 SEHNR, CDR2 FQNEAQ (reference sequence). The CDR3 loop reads CASSSGTRTDTQYF. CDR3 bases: TGTGCCAGCAGTTCCGGGACTAGAACAGATACGCAGTATTTT.

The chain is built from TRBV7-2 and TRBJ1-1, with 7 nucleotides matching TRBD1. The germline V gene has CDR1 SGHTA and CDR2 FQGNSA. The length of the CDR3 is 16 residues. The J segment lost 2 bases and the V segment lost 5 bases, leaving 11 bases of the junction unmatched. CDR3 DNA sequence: TGTGCCAGCAGCCCAGGGGGGACTCTTATAAACACTGAAGCTTTCTTT. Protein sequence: CASSPGGTLINTEAFF.

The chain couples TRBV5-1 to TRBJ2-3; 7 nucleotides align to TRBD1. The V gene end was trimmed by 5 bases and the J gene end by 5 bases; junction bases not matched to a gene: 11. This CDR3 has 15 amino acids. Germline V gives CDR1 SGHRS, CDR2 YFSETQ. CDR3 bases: TGCGCCAGCAGTCCCGACAGGGCAGACAGAGATACGCAGTATTTT. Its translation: CASSPDRADRDTQYF.

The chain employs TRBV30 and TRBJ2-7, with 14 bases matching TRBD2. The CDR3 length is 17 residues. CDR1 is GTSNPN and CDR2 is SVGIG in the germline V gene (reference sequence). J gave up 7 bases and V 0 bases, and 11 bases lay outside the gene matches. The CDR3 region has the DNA TGTGCCTGGAGTGTACAGACTAGCGGGAGGGCGAGGGGGGAGCAGTACTTC. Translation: CAWSVQTSGRARGEQYF.

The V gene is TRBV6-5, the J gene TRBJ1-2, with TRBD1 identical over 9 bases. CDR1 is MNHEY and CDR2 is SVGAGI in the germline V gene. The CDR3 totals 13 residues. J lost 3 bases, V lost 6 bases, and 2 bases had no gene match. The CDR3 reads CASRRQGDYGYTF. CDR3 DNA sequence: TGTGCCAGCAGACGACAGGGGGACTATGGCTACACCTTC.

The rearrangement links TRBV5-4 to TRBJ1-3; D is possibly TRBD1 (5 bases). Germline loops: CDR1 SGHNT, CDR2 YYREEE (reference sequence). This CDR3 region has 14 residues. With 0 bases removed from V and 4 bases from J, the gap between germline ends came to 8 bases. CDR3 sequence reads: CASSLEAGGNTIYF. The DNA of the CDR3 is TGTGCCAGCAGCTTGGAGGCAGGGGGAAACACCATATATTTT.

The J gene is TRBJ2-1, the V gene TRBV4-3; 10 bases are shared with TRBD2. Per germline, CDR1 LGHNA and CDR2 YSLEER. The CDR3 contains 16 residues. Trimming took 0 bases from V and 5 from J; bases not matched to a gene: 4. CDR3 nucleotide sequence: TGCGCCAGCAGCCAAGATTCCCTAGCGGGAGACAATGAGCAGTTCTTC. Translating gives CASSQDSLAGDNEQFF.

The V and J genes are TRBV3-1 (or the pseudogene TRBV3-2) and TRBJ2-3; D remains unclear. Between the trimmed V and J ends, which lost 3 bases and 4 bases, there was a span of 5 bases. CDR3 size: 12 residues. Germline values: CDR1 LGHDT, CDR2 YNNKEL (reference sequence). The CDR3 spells CASSHLADTQYF. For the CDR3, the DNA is TGTGCCAGCAGCCACTTAGCAGATACGCAGTATTTT.